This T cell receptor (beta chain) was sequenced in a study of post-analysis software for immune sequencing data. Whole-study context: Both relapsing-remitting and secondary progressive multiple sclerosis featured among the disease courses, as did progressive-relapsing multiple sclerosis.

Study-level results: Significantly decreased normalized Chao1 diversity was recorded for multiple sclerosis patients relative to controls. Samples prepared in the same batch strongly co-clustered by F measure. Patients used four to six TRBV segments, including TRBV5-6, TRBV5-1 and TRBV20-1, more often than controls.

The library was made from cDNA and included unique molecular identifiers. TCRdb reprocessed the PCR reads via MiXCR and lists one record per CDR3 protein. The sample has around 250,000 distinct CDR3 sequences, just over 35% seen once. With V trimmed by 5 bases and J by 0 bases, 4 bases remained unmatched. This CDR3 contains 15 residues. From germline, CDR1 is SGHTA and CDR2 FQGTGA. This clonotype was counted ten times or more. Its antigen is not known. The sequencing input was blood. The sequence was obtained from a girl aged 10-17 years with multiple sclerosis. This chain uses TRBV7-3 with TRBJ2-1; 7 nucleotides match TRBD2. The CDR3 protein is CASSLPSGSYNEQFF. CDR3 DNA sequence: TGTGCCAGCAGCCTCCCTAGCGGCTCCTACAATGAGCAGTTCTTC.